This T cell receptor beta chain was sequenced during a study of cytomegalovirus exposure and HLA in healthy donors. Whole-study results and caveats: In a later analysis, TCR beta V- and J-gene trimming showed a link to a missense DCLRE1C variant.

PCR involved 60 Vbeta and 13 Jbeta primers. Only in-frame clones appear in the TCRdb table, and some are missing; sequencing was by immunoSEQ multiplex PCR. Here the sample spans approximately 150,000 clones, over 65% being singletons. This CDR3 region has 12 residues. Between the trimmed V and J ends, which lost 3 bases and 2 bases, there was a span of 8 bases. Germline V gene lookup returns CDR1 GTSNPN and CDR2 SVGIG (reference sequence). With regard to this clone: The antigen is undetermined.

Sequencing was done on a sample of PBMCs. The TCR originated in a female donor in good health and CMV-seronegative. This chain links TRBV30 with TRBJ2-7, with TRBD2 as a possible D gene (5 bases). CDR3 DNA sequence: TGTGCCTGGAGGGCCGGGACCTACGAGCAGTACTTC. The encoded protein is CAWRAGTYEQYF. Supplemented by reference TRBV30 and TRBJ2-7, the full variable domain reads SQTIHQWPATLVQPVGSPLSLECTVEGTSNPNLYWYRQAAGRGLQLLFYSVGIGQISSEVPQNLSASRPQDRQFILSSKKLLLSDSGFYLCAWRAGTYEQYFGPGTRLTVT.